This TCR beta chain was observed in a study of control samples from healthy donors and cancer patients. The data were produced by immunoSEQ multiplex PCR, yet TCRdb's version contains in-frame clones alone and is incomplete. The data contain roughly 24,000 clones, approximately 85% of them singletons. The V segment lost 10 bases and the J segment 0 bases; nucleotides outside the gene matches: 16. From germline, CDR1 is WSHSY and CDR2 SAAADI. The CDR3 totals 17 residues. The genes are TRBV10-2 and TRBJ1-1; 8 bases are a match to TRBD1. This receptor was identified in a man between 60 and 75 years old with colorectal cancer. Sequenced sample: PBMCs. CDR3 residues: CATTPWMDRVMNTEAFF. As DNA, the CDR3 is TGCGCCACCACACCATGGATGGACAGGGTGATGAACACTGAAGCTTTCTTT.